The clone carrying this T cell receptor beta chain was observed a few times. What it binds is unknown. This entry belongs to a study of Graves' ophthalmopathy and Graves' hyperthyroidism. J lost 6 bases, V lost 10 bases, and 5 bases had no gene match. Per the germline V gene, CDR1 is LNHDA and CDR2 is SQIVND (reference sequence). The CDR3 is 13 amino acids. Study-wide findings and caveats: Blood shared most expanded thyroid clonotypes above 0.001 frequency.

As the template, RNA transcripts were used to amplify TCR beta CDR3 regions. HTBI-primed first-round RT-PCR preceded second-round multiplex PCR. MiXCR, applied by TCRdb to the multiplex PCR reads, yields one record per CDR3 protein. The sample holds over a million distinct CDR3 sequences; about 35% are singletons and the top ten take around 10%. The clonotype comes from an adult man with Graves' hyperthyroidism. The sample comprised peripheral blood or thyroid tissue (not recorded which). The chain uses TRBV19 and TRBJ1-5; 11 positions match TRBD1. CDR3 sequence (DNA): TGTGCCACCGCCGGGACAGGGGGTCAGCCCCAGCATTTT. Translating gives CATAGTGGQPQHF.